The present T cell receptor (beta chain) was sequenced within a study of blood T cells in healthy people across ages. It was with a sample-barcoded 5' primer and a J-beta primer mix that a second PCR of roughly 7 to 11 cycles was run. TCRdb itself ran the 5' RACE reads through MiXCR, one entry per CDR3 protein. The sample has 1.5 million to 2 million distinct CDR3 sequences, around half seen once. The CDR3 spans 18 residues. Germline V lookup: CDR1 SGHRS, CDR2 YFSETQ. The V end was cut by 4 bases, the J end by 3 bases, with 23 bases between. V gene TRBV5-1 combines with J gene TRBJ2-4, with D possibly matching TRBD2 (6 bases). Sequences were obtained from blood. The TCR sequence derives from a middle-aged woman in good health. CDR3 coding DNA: TGCGCCAGCAGCCTCCCACTTTGGGGGGAAAGGGACAAAAACATTCAGTACTTC. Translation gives CASSLPLWGERDKNIQYF.